Shown below are 11 T cell receptor beta chains from a single sample sequenced in a study of T cells in localized non-small cell lung cancer. Some clones are missing from TCRdb's copy, which holds only in-frame ones; the method was immunoSEQ multiplex PCR. There are more than 10,000 clones in the sample; around four fifths occur only once, and under 30% lies in the top ten. Sequences were derived from peripheral blood, sampled before any cancer treatment. All receptors derive from a male donor at least 60 years old with stage I squamous cell lung carcinoma.

V usage is TRBV28 and J usage is TRBJ1-5; the D is unclear. V lost 4 bases and J lost 1, with 5 bases in between. CDR3 length: 13 amino acids. Germline CDR1 reads MDHEN; CDR2 reads SYDVKM. For the CDR3, the DNA is TGTGCCAGCAGTTCCCCCAGCAATCAGCCCCAGCATTTT. Translated: CASSSPSNQPQHF.

J is TRBJ1-4 and V is TRBV29-1, with TRBD1 matching 9 bases. The germline V gene has CDR1 SQVTM and CDR2 ANQGSEA. V lost 3 bases and J lost 6; bases outside the gene matches: 5. The CDR3 runs to 14 residues. CDR3 DNA sequence: TGCAGCGTTGAGGACAGGGGAGTAGATGAAAAACTGTTTTTT. Translation gives CSVEDRGVDEKLFF.

This clone has more than one count but fewer than ten. The chain combines TRBV11-2 with TRBJ1-1, with 7 bases matching TRBD1. The CDR3 length is 15 residues. Germline CDR1 reads SGHAT; CDR2 reads FQNNGV. Trimming cost V 6 bases and J 0 bases; bases outside gene matches: 7. In DNA form, the CDR3 reads TGTGCCAGCAGTTCTCGAGGGGGCATGAACACTGAAGCTTTCTTT. Protein product: CASSSRGGMNTEAFF.

The chain is built from TRBV30 and TRBJ1-1; possibly TRBD1 for D (5 bases). V dropped 4 bases and J dropped 1 base, with 10 bases sitting between them. The germline gives CDR1 GTSNPN, CDR2 SVGIG (reference sequence). The CDR3 loop spans 13 amino acids. In DNA, the CDR3 is TGTGCCTGGAAGGGACCGCGGAACACTGAAGCTTTCTTT. Amino acids: CAWKGPRNTEAFF.

This clone was seen a handful of times. The genes are TRBV6-6 and TRBJ1-5; no clear D. Per the germline V gene, CDR1 is MNHNY and CDR2 is SVGAGI (reference sequence). Trimming pared 2 bases from V and 3 bases from J, leaving 8 bases between. The CDR3 has 14 amino acids. In nucleotides, the CDR3 is TGTGCCAGCAGTTACCCCGATTTCAATCAGCCCCAGCATTTT. Encoded protein: CASSYPDFNQPQHF.

The V call is TRBV27, the J call TRBJ2-7; 9 bases map to TRBD2. V shed 5 bases, J shed 2 bases, and the junction held 13 bases outside the gene matches. Germline assignment: CDR1 MNHEY and CDR2 SMNVEV (reference sequence). This CDR3 region has 17 residues. The CDR3 spells CASSPRTGTSPTYEQYF. CDR3 in DNA: TGTGCCAGCAGTCCGCGAACCGGGACTAGCCCTACCTACGAGCAGTACTTC.

The V gene is TRBV7-9, the J gene TRBJ1-5, with D tentatively TRBD1 (5 bases). V lost 1 base and J lost 5, with 9 bases in between. Germline lookup yields CDR1 SEHNR and CDR2 FQNEAQ (reference sequence). CDR3 length equals 14 residues. This CDR3 is CASSLDAGDQPQHF. Written as DNA, the CDR3 is TGTGCCAGCAGCTTAGACGCGGGGGATCAGCCCCAGCATTTT.

The chain links TRBV6-6 to TRBJ2-5, with D possibly matching TRBD1 (6 bases). Trimming took 6 bases from V and 0 from J, leaving 17 bases between them. Germline assignment: CDR1 MNHNY and CDR2 SVGAGI (reference sequence). The CDR3 totals 16 residues. The CDR3 is CASRNTRRDNQETQYF. The CDR3 DNA reads TGTGCCAGCAGAAATACCCGCCGGGACAACCAAGAGACCCAGTACTTC.

This clone was seen just once. V is TRBV10-1 and J is TRBJ2-3; 10 bases line up with TRBD2. V trimming: 0 bases; J trimming: 1 base; junction bases outside the gene matches: 4. The CDR3 loop spans 17 amino acids. CDR1 is WNHNN, CDR2 SYGVQD, per germline (reference sequence). CDR3 amino acids: CASSESTSGEGTDTQYF. The CDR3 DNA follows: TGCGCCAGCAGTGAGTCTACTAGCGGGGAGGGCACAGATACGCAGTATTTT.

J is TRBJ2-5 and V is TRBV4-2; 13 bases are shared with TRBD2. V shed 4 bases, J shed 0 bases, and the junction held 2 bases outside the gene matches. The germline CDR1 and CDR2 sequences are LGHNA and YNFKEQ. This CDR3 has 16 residues. The CDR3 nucleotides read TGTGCCAGCAGCCCAACTAGCGGGAGGGACCAAGAGACCCAGTACTTC. This codes for CASSPTSGRDQETQYF.

The chain joins TRBV5-1 to TRBJ2-3, with 9 nucleotides matching TRBD2. Germline V lookup: CDR1 SGHRS, CDR2 YFSETQ. Unmatched junction bases numbered 6, after V lost 4 bases and J lost 3 bases. The CDR3 extends over 15 amino acids. The CDR3 reads CASSPVAGVTDTQYF. For the CDR3, the DNA is TGCGCCAGCAGCCCGGTAGCGGGAGTAACAGATACGCAGTATTTT.